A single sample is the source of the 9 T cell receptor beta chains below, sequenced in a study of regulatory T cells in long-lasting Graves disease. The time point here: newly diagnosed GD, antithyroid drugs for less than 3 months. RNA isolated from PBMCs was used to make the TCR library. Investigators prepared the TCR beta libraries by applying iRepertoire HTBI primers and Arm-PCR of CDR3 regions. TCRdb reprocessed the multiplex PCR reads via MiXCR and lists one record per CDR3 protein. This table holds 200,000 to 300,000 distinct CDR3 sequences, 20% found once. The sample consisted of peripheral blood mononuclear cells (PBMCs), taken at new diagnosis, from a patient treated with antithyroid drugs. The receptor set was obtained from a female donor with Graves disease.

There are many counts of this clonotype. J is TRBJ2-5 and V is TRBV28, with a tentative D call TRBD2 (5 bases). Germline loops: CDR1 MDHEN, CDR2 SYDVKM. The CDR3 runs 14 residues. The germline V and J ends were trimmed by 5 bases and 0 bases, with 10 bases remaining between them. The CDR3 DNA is TGTGCCAGCAGTGCTACTAGACACCAAGAGACCCAGTACTTC. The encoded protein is CASSATRHQETQYF.

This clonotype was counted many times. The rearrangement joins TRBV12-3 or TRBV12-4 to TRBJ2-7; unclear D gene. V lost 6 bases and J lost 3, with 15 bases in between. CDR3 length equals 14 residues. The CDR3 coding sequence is TGTGCCAGCAGCCCTCCGCGAGACCACTACGAGCAGTACTTC. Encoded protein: CASSPPRDHYEQYF.

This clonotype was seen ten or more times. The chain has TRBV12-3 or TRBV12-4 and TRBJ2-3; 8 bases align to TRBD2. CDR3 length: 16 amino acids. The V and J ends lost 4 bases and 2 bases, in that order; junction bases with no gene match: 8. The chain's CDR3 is CASSYGSGGTTDTQYF. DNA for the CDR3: TGTGCCAGCAGTTACGGCTCGGGAGGGACCACAGATACGCAGTATTTT.

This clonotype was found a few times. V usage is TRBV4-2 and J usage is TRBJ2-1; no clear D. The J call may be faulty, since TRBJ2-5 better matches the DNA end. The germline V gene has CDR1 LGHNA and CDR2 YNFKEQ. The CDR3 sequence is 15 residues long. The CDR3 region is CASSQDSKQQETQYF. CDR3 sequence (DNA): TGTGCCAGCAGCCAAGATAGTAAACAGCAAGAGACCCAGTACTTC.

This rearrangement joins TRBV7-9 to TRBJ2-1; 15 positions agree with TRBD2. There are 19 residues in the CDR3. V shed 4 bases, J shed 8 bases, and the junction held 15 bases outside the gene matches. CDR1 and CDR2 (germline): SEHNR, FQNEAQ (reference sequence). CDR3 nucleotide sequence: TGTGCCAGCAGCTCAGAGTGGGACGGACTAGCGGGGGGGCTCTATGAGCAGTTCTTC. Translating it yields CASSSEWDGLAGGLYEQFF.

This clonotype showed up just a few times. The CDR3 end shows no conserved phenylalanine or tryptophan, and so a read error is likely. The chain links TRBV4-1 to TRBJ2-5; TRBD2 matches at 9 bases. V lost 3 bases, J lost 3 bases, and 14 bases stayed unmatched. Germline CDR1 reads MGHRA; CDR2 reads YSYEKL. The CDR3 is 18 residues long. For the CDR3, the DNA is TGCGCCAGCAGCCAGGGCGCCCTCGGGCTAGCGGGAAAAGAGACCCAGTACCTC. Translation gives CASSQGALGLAGKETQYL.

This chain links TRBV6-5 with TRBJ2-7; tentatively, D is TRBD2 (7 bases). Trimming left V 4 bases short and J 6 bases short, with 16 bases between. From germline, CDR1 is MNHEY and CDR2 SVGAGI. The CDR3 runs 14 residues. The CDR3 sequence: CASSLGGGRSEQYF. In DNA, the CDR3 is TGTGCCAGCAGTTTGGGGGGGGGGCGAAGCGAGCAGTACTTC.

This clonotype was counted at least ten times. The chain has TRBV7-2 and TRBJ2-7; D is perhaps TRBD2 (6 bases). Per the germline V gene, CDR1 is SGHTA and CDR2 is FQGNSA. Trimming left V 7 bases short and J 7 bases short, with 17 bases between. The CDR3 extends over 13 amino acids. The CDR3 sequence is CASTLVTAGEQYF. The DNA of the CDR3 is TGTGCCAGCACCCTAGTAACGGCGGGGGAGCAGTACTTC.

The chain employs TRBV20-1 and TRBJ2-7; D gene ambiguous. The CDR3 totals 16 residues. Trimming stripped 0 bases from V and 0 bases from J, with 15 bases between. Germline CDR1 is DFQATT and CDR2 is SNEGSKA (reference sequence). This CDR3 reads CSARDGRTLSSYEQYF. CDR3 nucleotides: TGCAGTGCTAGAGATGGTAGAACTCTGAGCTCCTACGAGCAGTACTTC.